This T cell receptor beta chain was retrieved from a study of early T cells in non-severe SARS-CoV-2 infection. There are many counts of this clonotype. TCRdb independently ran MiXCR on the 5' RACE reads; one entry per CDR3 protein. The repertoire holds around 57,000 distinct CDR3 sequences, with about 6% as singletons. The germline V gene encodes CDR1 SQVTM and CDR2 ANQGSEA. This CDR3 contains 13 residues. V shed 4 bases and J shed 0 bases, with 7 bases lying between them. V gene TRBV29-1 combines with J gene TRBJ1-5; no clear D gene. This receptor was identified in an adult who was a healthcare worker with PCR-confirmed SARS-CoV-2 infection or an uninfected control (not recorded which). Source: whole blood, taken at baseline. The CDR3, as DNA: TGCAGCGTTGGGCAGGTTAGCAATCAGCCCCAGCATTTT. This encodes CSVGQVSNQPQHF.